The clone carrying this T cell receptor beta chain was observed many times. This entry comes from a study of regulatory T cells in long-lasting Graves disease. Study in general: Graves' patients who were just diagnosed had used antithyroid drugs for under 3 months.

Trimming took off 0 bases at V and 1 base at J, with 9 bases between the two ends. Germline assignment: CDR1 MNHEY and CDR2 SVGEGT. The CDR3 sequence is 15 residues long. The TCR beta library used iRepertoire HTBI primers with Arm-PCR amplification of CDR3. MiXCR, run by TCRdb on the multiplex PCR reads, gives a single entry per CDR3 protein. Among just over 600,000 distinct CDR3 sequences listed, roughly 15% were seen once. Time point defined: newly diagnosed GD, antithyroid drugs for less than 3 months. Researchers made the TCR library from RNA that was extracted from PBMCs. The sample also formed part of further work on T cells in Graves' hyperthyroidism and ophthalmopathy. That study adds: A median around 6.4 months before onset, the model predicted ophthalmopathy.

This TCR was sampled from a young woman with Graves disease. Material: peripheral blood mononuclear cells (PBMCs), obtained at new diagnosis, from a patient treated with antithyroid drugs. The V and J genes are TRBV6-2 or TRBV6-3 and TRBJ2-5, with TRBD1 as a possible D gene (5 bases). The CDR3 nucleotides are TGTGCCAGCAGTTACTCACAGGCGATCCAAGAGACCCAGTACTTC. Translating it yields CASSYSQAIQETQYF.